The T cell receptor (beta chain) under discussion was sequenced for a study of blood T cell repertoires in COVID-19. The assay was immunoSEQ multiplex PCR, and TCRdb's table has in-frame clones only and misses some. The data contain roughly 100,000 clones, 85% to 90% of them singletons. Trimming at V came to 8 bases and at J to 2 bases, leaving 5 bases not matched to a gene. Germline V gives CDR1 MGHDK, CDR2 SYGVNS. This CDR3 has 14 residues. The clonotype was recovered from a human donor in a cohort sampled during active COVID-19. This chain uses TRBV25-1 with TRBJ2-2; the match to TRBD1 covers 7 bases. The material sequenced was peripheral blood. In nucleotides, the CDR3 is TGTGCCAGCGGCCGACAGGGAAACACCGGGGAGCTGTTTTTT. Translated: CASGRQGNTGELFF.